One T cell receptor (beta chain) is described in this entry. Trimming cost V 2 bases and J 0 bases, with 12 bases left between them. The length of the CDR3 is 17 residues. Germline V gene data show CDR1 as SGHRS and CDR2 as YFSETQ. The sample belongs to a study of blood T cell repertoires in COVID-19. The repertoire was sequenced with immunoSEQ multiplex PCR; TCRdb's copy has only in-frame clones and lacks some. Among approximately 390,000 clones listed, around 87% were seen once. The sample comprised peripheral blood. The chain couples TRBV5-1 to TRBJ1-6; D not resolved. The clonotype was recovered from a man younger than 35 with active or convalescent COVID-19. CDR3 nucleotides: TGCGCCAGCAGCTTATCGGAGGGAAGCTCCTATAATTCACCCCTCCACTTT. It specifies CASSLSEGSSYNSPLHF.